This T cell receptor beta chain derives from a study of T cells in Graves' hyperthyroidism and ophthalmopathy. Study results and caveats: Ophthalmopathy onset followed model prediction by a median approximately six months. Most clonotypes expanded in the thyroid (above 0.001) were also present in blood.

Amplification yielded TCR beta CDR3 regions, with RNA transcripts as the source. HTBI primers drove first-round RT-PCR of the TCR CDR3. TCRdb reanalysed the multiplex PCR reads using MiXCR and keeps one entry per CDR3 protein. The sample consists of hundreds of thousands of distinct CDR3 sequences, approximately 15% of them appearing once. Across 18 months, stable Graves' hyperthyroidism was marked by no progression to ophthalmopathy. Concerning this clonotype: Antigen specificity is unknown.

This CDR3 has 15 amino acids. Germline loops: CDR1 SGHTA, CDR2 FQGNSA. V lost 4 bases to trimming and J lost 9 bases; unmatched junction nucleotides: 8. The sample taken for sequencing was blood. The rearrangement uses TRBV7-2 and TRBJ1-6; 8 bases are shared with TRBD1. This receptor was taken from a woman between 18 and 29 years old with Graves' hyperthyroidism. As DNA, the CDR3 is TGTGCCAGCAGCTCCGGACAGGGTTCTTCTTCACCCCTCCACTTT. This codes for CASSSGQGSSSPLHF.